These 5 T cell receptor beta chains were all obtained from the same sample, sequenced in a study of regulatory dendritic cells for organ transplantation. For these receptors, no antigen is known. CFSE-labeled sorted T cells met regulatory or mature dendritic cells for more than four days. This table comes from immunoSEQ multiplex PCR, and its TCRdb copy is limited to in-frame clones, with some not included. The sample lists 7,500 to 8,500 clones, 60% to 70% occurring once. Sequences were obtained from memory CD4+ T cells from blood cultured with dendritic cells. Subset in this sample: CD45RO+ memory T cells. Receptors were obtained from a human donor in good health.

This clone came up a few times. V gene TRBV6-5 combines with J gene TRBJ1-1; D ambiguous. Germline loops: CDR1 MNHEY, CDR2 SVGAGI. V shed 7 bases and J shed 1 base, with 16 bases lying between them. The CDR3 has 15 residues. The CDR3 reads CASMTGSTRNTEAFF. Here the CDR3 DNA reads TGTGCCAGCATGACTGGGTCGACCCGGAACACTGAAGCTTTCTTT.

The chain is built from TRBV11-2 and TRBJ2-5, with D maybe TRBD2 (7 bases). There are 15 residues in the CDR3. CDR1 and CDR2 (germline): SGHAT, FQNNGV. The V end was cut by 4 bases, the J end by 5 bases, with 17 bases between. The CDR3 DNA follows: TGTGCCAGCAGCTCGAGCCGGGGGGCGGGGGAGACCCAGTACTTC. Protein: CASSSSRGAGETQYF.

The CDR3 sequence: CATSRLQGAGEKLFF. The CDR3 DNA follows: TGTGCCACCAGCAGATTGCAGGGGGCCGGAGAAAAACTGTTTTTT. The genes are TRBV15 and TRBJ1-4; 8 bases map to TRBD1. The germline V gene encodes CDR1 LNHNV and CDR2 YYDKDF (reference sequence). J lost 8 bases, V lost 2 bases, and 7 bases had no gene match. CDR3 length: 15 amino acids.

The V gene is TRBV6-5, the J gene TRBJ1-2; the D gene is possibly TRBD1 (6 bases). Trimming took 4 bases from V and 4 from J, leaving 16 bases between them. Germline loops: CDR1 MNHEY, CDR2 SVGAGI. The CDR3 length is 15 residues. The CDR3 sequence: CASSLIQGPTYGYTF. In nucleotides, the CDR3 is TGTGCCAGCAGTTTAATTCAGGGGCCGACCTATGGCTACACCTTC.

The CDR3 reads CASSYRMTGDNQPQHF. CDR3 nucleotide sequence: TGTGCCAGCAGTTACCGAATGACAGGGGACAATCAGCCCCAGCATTTT. The rearrangement uses TRBV6-6 and TRBJ1-5; 8 bases agree with TRBD1. There are 16 residues in the CDR3. Unmatched junction bases numbered 6, after V lost 2 bases and J lost 3 bases. CDR1 is MNHNY, CDR2 SVGAGI, per germline (reference sequence).